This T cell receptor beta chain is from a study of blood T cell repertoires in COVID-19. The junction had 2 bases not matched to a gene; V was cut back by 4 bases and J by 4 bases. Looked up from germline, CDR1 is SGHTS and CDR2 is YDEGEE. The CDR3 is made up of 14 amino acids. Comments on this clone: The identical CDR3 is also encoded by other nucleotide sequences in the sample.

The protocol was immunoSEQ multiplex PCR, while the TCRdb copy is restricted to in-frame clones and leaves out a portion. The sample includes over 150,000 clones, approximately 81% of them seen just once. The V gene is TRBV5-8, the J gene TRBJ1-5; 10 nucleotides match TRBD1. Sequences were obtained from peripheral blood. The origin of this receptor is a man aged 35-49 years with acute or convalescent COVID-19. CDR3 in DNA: TGTGCCAGCAGCCGGGGACAGGGGAATCAGCCCCAGCATTTT. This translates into CASSRGQGNQPQHF.